A single sample is the source of the 9 T cell receptor beta chains below, sequenced in a study of shared clonotypes between healthy human individuals. Sequencing used immunoSEQ multiplex PCR; TCRdb keeps in-frame clones, though not all of them. The sample includes more than 600,000 clones, around 92% of them seen just once. The naive CD8 subset, CD45RO-negative cells positively selected for CCR7, excluded terminally differentiated effector memory CD45RA+ cells. The sequenced sample was naive CD8+ T cells sorted from blood. These receptors all stem from a man in his thirties or forties in good health.

This chain joins TRBV7-8 and TRBJ2-7; 8 positions match TRBD1. V gave up 5 bases and J gave up 7 bases; unmatched junction bases: 16. The CDR3 is 16 residues long. Germline-derived CDR1 and CDR2 are SGHVS and FQNEAQ. The CDR3 DNA reads as TGTGCCAGCAGCATCTACTCCGGGACAGGAGGGCAAGAGCAGTACTTC. Amino acid sequence: CASSIYSGTGGQEQYF.

With regard to this clone: At one end, the junction sequence differs from germline, possibly due to a read error. The chain uses TRBV6-1 and TRBJ2-3, with D possibly called TRBD1 or TRBD2 (6 bases each). The germline V gene has CDR1 MNHNS and CDR2 SASEGT. The CDR3 contains 11 residues. This CDR3 reads CGGGSPDTQYF. As DNA, the CDR3 is TGCGGGGGCGGCTCCCCAGATACGCAGTATTTT.

The chain recombines TRBV19 with TRBJ2-1; 11 bases map to TRBD2. The V segment lost 3 bases and the J segment 0 bases; nucleotides outside the gene matches: 4. Germline V lookup: CDR1 LNHDA, CDR2 SQIVND (reference sequence). The CDR3 contains 17 residues. The CDR3 sequence: CASSMGTSGSSYNEQFF. CDR3 in DNA: TGTGCCAGTAGTATGGGGACTAGCGGTAGCTCCTACAATGAGCAGTTCTTC. The full variable domain, with the rest looked up from reference TRBV19 and TRBJ2-1, is DGGITQSPKYLFRKEGQNVTLSCEQNLNHDAMYWYRQDPGQGLRLIYYSQIVNDFQKGDIAEGYSVSREKKESFPLTVTSAQKNPTAFYLCASSMGTSGSSYNEQFFGPGTRLTVL.

This chain uses TRBV19 with TRBJ2-1; D unclear. The germline V and J ends were trimmed by 4 bases and 15 bases, with 16 bases remaining between them. This CDR3 region has 12 residues. Germline V CDR1 and CDR2: LNHDA, SQIVND (reference sequence). The CDR3 DNA is TGTGCCAGTAGTAGCCCGGGTCCCTCCATGTTCTTC. Protein: CASSSPGPSMFF.

The count of this clone is one. The chain's CDR3 is CASSLHIRDRVDEQYF. CDR3 nucleotide sequence: TGTGCCAGCAGCTTACATATTAGGGACAGGGTCGACGAGCAGTACTTC. J is TRBJ2-7 and V is TRBV13; 9 nucleotides agree with TRBD1. The CDR3 totals 16 residues. Trimming cost V 2 bases and J 5 bases; bases outside gene matches: 10. Germline lookup yields CDR1 PRHDT and CDR2 FYEKMQ (reference sequence). Full variable domain (outside the CDR3, taken from reference TRBV13 and TRBJ2-7): AAGVIQSPRHLIKEKRETATLKCYPIPRHDTVYWYQQGPGQDPQFLISFYEKMQSDKGSIPDRFSAQQFSDYHSELNMSSLELGDSALYFCASSLHIRDRVDEQYFGPGTRLTVT.

The rearrangement uses TRBV29-1 and TRBJ1-1; D is unresolved. Germline loops: CDR1 SQVTM, CDR2 ANQGSEA. The ends were cut back, 6 bases at V and 1 base at J, with 9 bases in the middle. This CDR3 comprises 12 residues. CDR3 amino acids: CSVPGENTEAFF. DNA of the CDR3: TGCAGCGTACCCGGGGAGAACACTGAAGCTTTCTTT. Full variable domain (outside the CDR3, taken from reference TRBV29-1 and TRBJ1-1): SAVISQKPSRDICQRGTSLTIQCQVDSQVTMMFWYRQQPGQSLTLIATANQGSEATYESGFVIDKFPISRPNLTFSTLTVSNMSPEDSSIYLCSVPGENTEAFFGQGTRLTVV.

The chain carries TRBV6-6 and TRBJ2-1, with unresolved D. Germline CDR1 reads MNHNY; CDR2 reads SVGAGI (reference sequence). V lost 4 bases and J lost 4, with 8 bases in between. The CDR3 is 13 amino acids. CDR3 sequence (DNA): TGTGCCAGCAGTTCCGACCGATACAATGAGCAGTTCTTC. Amino acid sequence: CASSSDRYNEQFF.

V usage is TRBV7-8 and J usage is TRBJ2-1; D is uncertain. This CDR3 has 14 residues. V gave up 1 base and J gave up 6 bases, with 10 bases separating them. The germline CDR1 and CDR2 sequences are SGHVS and FQNEAQ. The CDR3 protein is CASSLGGRVNEQFF. CDR3 sequence (DNA): TGTGCCAGCAGCTTAGGGGGAAGGGTCAATGAGCAGTTCTTC.

The rearrangement joins TRBV11-2 to TRBJ2-7; the D is unclear. The ends were cut back, 4 bases at V and 0 bases at J, with 10 bases in the middle. This CDR3 is built from 14 residues. The germline V gene has CDR1 SGHAT and CDR2 FQNNGV. The CDR3 nucleotides read TGTGCCAGCAGCTCGACGGTCAGCTCCTACGAGCAGTACTTC. Translating gives CASSSTVSSYEQYF.